These 32 T cell receptor beta chains came from one sample sequenced in a study of T cell repertoires in cytomegalovirus infection. The antigens for these receptors are not known. TCRdb itself ran the reads through MiXCR, one entry per CDR3 protein. The sample records some 800,000 distinct CDR3 sequences, 32% being singletons. The source was cultured CD8+ T cells from PBMCs, collected from culture after CMV antigen stimulation. Receptors were obtained from a human donor in good health (CMV status not recorded). Some clones in this sample may be carry-over from other donors' samples.

This clonotype was observed a few times. This CDR3 reads CASTVQGGNEQFF. The CDR3 DNA reads as TGTGCCAGTACCGTACAGGGGGGTAATGAGCAGTTCTTC. The V gene is TRBV19, the J gene TRBJ2-1; 8 bases agree with TRBD1. This CDR3 is built from 13 residues. In germline, CDR1 is LNHDA, CDR2 SQIVND (reference sequence). Trimming at V came to 7 bases and at J to 7 bases, leaving 6 bases not matched to a gene. Together with reference TRBV19 and TRBJ2-1, the CDR3 gives the full variable domain: DGGITQSPKYLFRKEGQNVTLSCEQNLNHDAMYWYRQDPGQGLRLIYYSQIVNDFQKGDIAEGYSVSREKKESFPLTVTSAQKNPTAFYLCASTVQGGNEQFFGPGTRLTVL.

This rearrangement joins TRBV6-5 to TRBJ2-2; 9 bases line up with TRBD2. Looked up from germline, CDR1 is MNHEY and CDR2 is SVGAGI. The junction had 8 bases not matched to a gene; V was cut back by 6 bases and J by 6 bases. There are 15 residues in the CDR3. The CDR3 here is CASRSGTSWAGELFF. In DNA form, the CDR3 reads TGTGCCAGCAGATCCGGGACTAGCTGGGCCGGGGAGCTGTTTTTT.

The chain recombines TRBV27 with TRBJ2-1; 9 bases are a match to TRBD2. CDR3 length: 19 residues. With 3 bases clipped from V and 0 bases from J, the junction kept 12 bases outside the gene matches. Germline V gives CDR1 MNHEY, CDR2 SMNVEV (reference sequence). The CDR3 DNA reads TGTGCCAGCAGTTTTTACAGCGGGGGGAAAACCAGCTCCTACAATGAGCAGTTCTTC. This sequence encodes CASSFYSGGKTSSYNEQFF.

V usage is TRBV7-6 and J usage is TRBJ2-7; D is uncertain. The V gene lost 0 bases and the J gene lost 6 bases, with 9 bases spanning the gap. CDR1 and CDR2 (germline): SGHVS, FNYEAQ. This CDR3 has 13 residues. The CDR3 sequence is CASSLASAAEQYF. The CDR3 coding sequence is TGTGCCAGCAGCTTAGCCTCGGCTGCCGAGCAGTACTTC.

Note on this clonotype: Here the CDR3 omits its conserved ending phenylalanine or tryptophan, so a read error is the likely source. The genes are TRBV7-4 and TRBJ2-5; D is ambiguous. Germline assignment: CDR1 SGHVT and CDR2 SQSDAQ. The CDR3 length is 16 residues. The V end was cut by 5 bases, the J end by 5 bases, with 21 bases between. CDR3 bases: TGTGCCAGCAGCCTCTTCGTAGAAACCCCGCAGGAGACCCAGTACATC. Amino acids: CASSLFVETPQETQYI.

The chain links TRBV29-1 to TRBJ1-1; the D gene is possibly TRBD1 (5 bases). V lost 6 bases and J lost 11, with 13 bases in between. This CDR3 region has 10 residues. The germline V gene has CDR1 SQVTM and CDR2 ANQGSEA. DNA for the CDR3: TGCAGCGTCGTCAGGGAGGGCGCTTTCTTT. Translation gives CSVVREGAFF.

The table lists this clonotype with a few counts. The chain recombines TRBV27 with TRBJ2-7; D is undetermined. V was trimmed by 4 bases and J by 2 bases, leaving 9 bases between them. This CDR3 contains 13 residues. The germline CDR1 and CDR2 sequences are MNHEY and SMNVEV (reference sequence). CDR3 in amino acids: CASSSRATYEQYF. The CDR3 region has the DNA TGTGCCAGCAGTTCCCGGGCCACCTACGAGCAGTACTTC.

Comments on this clonotype: In this CDR3 the conserved last residue, phenylalanine or tryptophan, is missing, so a read error is likely. The chain uses TRBV5-1 and TRBJ2-3; TRBD1 aligns across 8 bases. Unmatched junction bases numbered 7, after V lost 2 bases and J lost 2 bases. The CDR3 totals 16 residues. Germline V gene data show CDR1 as SGHRS and CDR2 as YFSETQ. In DNA form, the CDR3 reads TGCGCCAGCAGCTTCGGAGGGACAGGATACACAGATACGCAGTATCTT. Amino acid sequence: CASSFGGTGYTDTQYL.

This clonotype was counted a few times. The rearrangement uses TRBV6-1 and TRBJ2-5; TRBD1 or TRBD2 may be the D gene (7 bases each). This CDR3 is built from 14 residues. Trimming pared 7 bases from V and 0 bases from J, leaving 12 bases between. Per germline, CDR1 MNHNS and CDR2 SASEGT. The CDR3 DNA sequence: TGTGCCAGCACCAGGGGGGGGTACCAAGAGACCCAGTACTTC. The encoded protein is CASTRGGYQETQYF.

The V gene is TRBV10-3, the J gene TRBJ1-1; D is possibly TRBD1 (6 bases). The CDR3 extends over 13 amino acids. Per the germline V gene, CDR1 is ENHRY and CDR2 is SYGVKD. The V gene lost 9 bases and the J gene lost 4 bases, with 15 bases spanning the gap. The DNA of the CDR3 is TGTGCCATTTGGGGTAGGGGGGCCACTGAAGCTTTCTTT. Translating it yields CAIWGRGATEAFF.

The gene calls are TRBV4-1 and TRBJ2-3; D is unclear. Trimming removed 0 bases from V and 5 bases from J, with 9 bases in between. The germline CDR1 and CDR2 sequences are MGHRA and YSYEKL. The CDR3 covers 14 residues. The CDR3 reads CASSQDPPLDTQYF. In DNA, the CDR3 is TGCGCCAGCAGCCAAGATCCCCCCCTAGATACGCAGTATTTT.

V is TRBV19 and J is TRBJ2-3; D uncertain. The CDR3 has 15 residues. V lost 7 bases and J lost 1, with 15 bases in between. CDR1 LNHDA and CDR2 SQIVND come from the germline V gene (reference sequence). This chain's CDR3 is CASKVKEWGTDTQYF. CDR3 bases: TGTGCCAGTAAAGTTAAGGAATGGGGCACAGATACGCAGTATTTT.

The chain carries TRBV6-6 and TRBJ1-2; a weak D match, TRBD1 (5 bases). Germline CDR1 MNHNY, CDR2 SVGAGI (reference sequence). The V gene lost 7 bases and the J gene lost 8 bases, with 14 bases spanning the gap. This CDR3 is built from 12 residues. In DNA, the CDR3 is TGTGCCAGCACCATCCCGGGGCTGGGCTACACCTTC. Its protein product is CASTIPGLGYTF.

The chain recombines TRBV6-2 or TRBV6-3 with TRBJ1-5; D is unclear. The CDR3 is 14 residues long. Germline V gene sequence: CDR1 MNHEY, CDR2 SVGEGT. Deletions cut 6 bases from V and 0 bases from J, with 9 bases between. In DNA, the CDR3 is TGTGCCAGCAGATATGGACTTAGCAATCAGCCCCAGCATTTT. The encoded protein is CASRYGLSNQPQHF.

This clonotype has only one observation. This could be a read error, since a much larger clone is one nucleotide away. J is TRBJ1-5 and V is TRBV6-2 or TRBV6-3; TRBD1 might be the D (5 bases). The V gene's germline CDR1 is MNHEY and CDR2 SVGEGT. CDR3 length: 14 amino acids. CDR3 nucleotide sequence: TGTGTCAGCAGTAAAAGCCGGGACGTGTCCCCCCAGCATTTT. The encoded protein is CVSSKSRDVSPQHF.

V gene TRBV20-1 combines with J gene TRBJ2-7; D possibly corresponds to TRBD1 (7 bases). CDR1 and CDR2 from the germline V gene are DFQATT and SNEGSKA (reference sequence). Trimming stripped 1 base from V and 3 bases from J, with 10 bases between. The length of the CDR3 is 13 residues. The CDR3 nucleotides read TGCAGTGCTAGAGCCAGGGGGGTCTACGAGCAGTACGTC. It translates to CSARARGVYEQYV.

This clonotype occurred a few times. This chain connects TRBV6-5 to TRBJ1-2, with D hard to call. The V end was cut by 0 bases, the J end by 2 bases, with 7 bases between. The CDR3 has 14 residues. Looked up from germline, CDR1 is MNHEY and CDR2 is SVGAGI. This CDR3 reads CASSYSANNYGYTF. CDR3 in DNA: TGTGCCAGCAGTTACTCCGCGAACAACTATGGCTACACCTTC.

A remark on this clonotype: This may be a read error: a much more frequent sequence differs by one nucleotide. The chain links TRBV7-2 to TRBJ2-1; D is unresolved. This CDR3 has 16 amino acids. The V gene's germline CDR1 is SGHTA and CDR2 FQGNSA. CDR3 in amino acids: CVSSLPPWVSYNEQFF. CDR3 coding DNA: TGTGTCAGCAGCTTACCTCCCTGGGTTAGCTACAATGAGCAGTTCTTC.

This chain joins TRBV7-9 and TRBJ2-7; no clear D. With 7 bases removed from V and 2 bases from J, the gap between germline ends came to 15 bases. This CDR3 has 14 residues. CDR1 and CDR2 (germline): SEHNR, FQNEAQ (reference sequence). Here the CDR3 DNA reads TGTGCCAGCACCCCAAGGCAGAAGCCCTACGAGCAGTACTTC. Translated: CASTPRQKPYEQYF.

Ten or more counts support this clonotype. This chain links TRBV7-6 with TRBJ2-3; 9 bases agree with TRBD1. CDR3 length equals 16 residues. With 5 bases clipped from V and 4 bases from J, the junction kept 10 bases outside the gene matches. Germline CDR1 is SGHVS and CDR2 is FNYEAQ. This CDR3 reads CASSTRTGEKADTQYF. The CDR3 DNA follows: TGTGCCAGCAGCACCCGGACAGGGGAGAAGGCAGATACGCAGTATTTT.

The J gene is TRBJ1-1, the V gene TRBV27; 8 nucleotides agree with TRBD1. The J segment lost 0 bases and the V segment lost 7 bases, leaving 4 bases of the junction unmatched. The CDR3 has 14 amino acids. In germline, CDR1 is MNHEY, CDR2 SMNVEV (reference sequence). CDR3 amino acids: CASMTGAMNTEAFF. Written as DNA, the CDR3 is TGTGCCAGCATGACAGGGGCTATGAACACTGAAGCTTTCTTT.

This clonotype was seen only a few times. V usage is TRBV6-5 and J usage is TRBJ2-3; D is perhaps TRBD1 or TRBD2 (5 bases each). Trimming stripped 5 bases from V and 2 bases from J, with 14 bases between. The CDR3 loop spans 15 amino acids. Germline V gene data show CDR1 as MNHEY and CDR2 as SVGAGI. The CDR3 region is CASSIRDGHTDTQYF. CDR3 sequence (DNA): TGTGCCAGCAGTATCCGGGACGGTCACACAGATACGCAGTATTTT.

This clonotype was recorded a few times. CDR3 in amino acids: CATSARTSNYGYTF. As DNA, the CDR3 is TGTGCCACCAGTGCCCGGACATCTAACTATGGCTACACCTTC. The chain couples TRBV24-1 to TRBJ1-2, with a tentative D call TRBD1 (5 bases). The length of the CDR3 is 14 residues. Germline V lookup: CDR1 KGHDR, CDR2 SFDVKD. Trimming removed 5 bases from V and 0 bases from J, with 9 bases in between.

This chain connects TRBV9 to TRBJ2-3; D call uncertain. This CDR3 is 12 amino acids long. Germline V lookup: CDR1 SGDLS, CDR2 YYNGEE. The V end lost 1 base, the J end lost 5 bases, and 5 bases lay between the germline ends. This CDR3 is CASSVPRDTQYF. The DNA for the CDR3 is TGTGCCAGCAGCGTACCTAGAGATACGCAGTATTTT.

This clonotype has a handful of counts. V and J are TRBV7-9 and TRBJ1-1; maybe TRBD1 (6 bases). Germline V gene data show CDR1 as SEHNR and CDR2 as FQNEAQ (reference sequence). This CDR3 spans 16 amino acids. V dropped 3 bases and J dropped 7 bases, with 21 bases sitting between them. The CDR3 bases are TGTGCCAGCAGCTTGGGCACGGGGGGGCGATCCTTTGAAGCTTTCTTT. It encodes CASSLGTGGRSFEAFF.

This clonotype is a singleton in its sample. The rearrangement links TRBV5-1 to TRBJ2-1, with 9 bases matching TRBD1. This CDR3 spans 14 amino acids. Looked up from germline, CDR1 is SGHRS and CDR2 is YFSETQ. J lost 9 bases, V lost 4 bases, and 8 bases had no gene match. CDR3 DNA: TGCGCCAGCAGCCCGGGACAGGGAGGAGGTGAGCAGTTCTTC. It yields the protein CASSPGQGGGEQFF.

The chain uses TRBV6-5 and TRBJ2-7; tentatively, D is TRBD2 (5 bases). The CDR3 contains 18 residues. The germline CDR1 and CDR2 sequences are MNHEY and SVGAGI. V lost 0 bases and J 1 base, leaving 19 bases between the germline ends. CDR3 loop: CASSYSIIVFGDSYEQYF. CDR3 nucleotides: TGTGCCAGCAGTTACTCGATCATAGTGTTCGGGGATTCCTACGAGCAGTACTTC.

This clonotype has more than one count but fewer than ten. The chain couples TRBV7-9 to TRBJ2-5; D tentatively reads TRBD1 or TRBD2 (7 bases each). Germline CDR1 reads SEHNR; CDR2 reads FQNEAQ (reference sequence). The CDR3 totals 15 residues. V was trimmed by 6 bases and J by 3 bases, leaving 17 bases between them. This CDR3 is CASSRRPGGEETQYF. CDR3 sequence (DNA): TGTGCCAGCAGTCGGCGGCCAGGGGGGGAAGAGACCCAGTACTTC.

This clonotype showed up many times. The chain is built from TRBV7-8 and TRBJ2-7, with D unclear. The CDR3 length is 15 residues. The germline gives CDR1 SGHVS, CDR2 FQNEAQ. V shed 2 bases and J shed 3 bases, with 14 bases lying between them. This chain's CDR3 is CASSLSLGFSYEQYF. CDR3 DNA sequence: TGTGCCAGCAGCTTATCTCTGGGATTTAGCTACGAGCAGTACTTC.

The chain joins TRBV5-1 to TRBJ2-3; no clear D gene. Germline V CDR1 and CDR2: SGHRS, YFSETQ. V lost 0 bases and J lost 2, with 7 bases in between. The CDR3 length is 14 residues. This CDR3 reads CASSLEVTTDTQYF. The CDR3 DNA reads TGCGCCAGCAGCTTGGAAGTTACCACAGATACGCAGTATTTT. Complete variable domain (other parts from reference TRBV5-1 and TRBJ2-3): KAGVTQTPRYLIKTRGQQVTLSCSPISGHRSVSWYQQTPGQGLQFLFEYFSETQRNKGNFPGRFSGRQFSNSRSEMNVSTLELGDSALYLCASSLEVTTDTQYFGPGTRLTVL.

The chain has TRBV24-1 and TRBJ2-1; 10 bases are a match to TRBD2. The CDR3 extends over 14 amino acids. CDR1 is KGHDR and CDR2 is SFDVKD in the germline V gene. With 5 bases clipped from V and 5 bases from J, the junction kept 2 bases outside the gene matches. The CDR3 is CATSGLAGDNEQFF. CDR3 sequence (DNA): TGTGCCACCAGTGGTCTAGCGGGGGACAATGAGCAGTTCTTC.

Remarks on this clonotype: Its ends do not fully match the called genes, so a read error is possible. V usage is TRBV27 and J usage is TRBJ2-1; 9 nucleotides agree with TRBD1. The CDR3 loop spans 13 amino acids. CDR1 MNHEY and CDR2 SMNVEV come from the germline V gene (reference sequence). CDR3: CASRLGQGNGQFF. The CDR3 nucleotides are TGTGCCAGCAGGTTGGGACAGGGCAATGGGCAGTTCTTC.